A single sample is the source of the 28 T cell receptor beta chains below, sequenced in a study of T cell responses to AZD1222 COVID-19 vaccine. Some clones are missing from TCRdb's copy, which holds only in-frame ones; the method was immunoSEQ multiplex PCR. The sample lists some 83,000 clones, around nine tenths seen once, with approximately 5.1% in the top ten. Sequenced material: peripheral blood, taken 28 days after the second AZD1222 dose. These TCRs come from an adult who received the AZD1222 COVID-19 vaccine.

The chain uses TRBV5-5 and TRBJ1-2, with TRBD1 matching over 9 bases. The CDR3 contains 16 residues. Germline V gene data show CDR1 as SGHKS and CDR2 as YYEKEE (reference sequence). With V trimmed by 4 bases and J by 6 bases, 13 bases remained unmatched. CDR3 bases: TGTGCCAGCAGCGGCCGAGTCGGGGGACAGGGCCATGGCTACACCTTC. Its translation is CASSGRVGGQGHGYTF.

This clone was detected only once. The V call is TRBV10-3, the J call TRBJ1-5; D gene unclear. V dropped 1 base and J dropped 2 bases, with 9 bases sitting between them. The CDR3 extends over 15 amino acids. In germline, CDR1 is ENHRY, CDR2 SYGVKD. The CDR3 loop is CAISEFEEGNQPQHF. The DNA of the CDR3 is TGTGCCATCAGTGAGTTTGAGGAGGGCAATCAGCCCCAGCATTTT.

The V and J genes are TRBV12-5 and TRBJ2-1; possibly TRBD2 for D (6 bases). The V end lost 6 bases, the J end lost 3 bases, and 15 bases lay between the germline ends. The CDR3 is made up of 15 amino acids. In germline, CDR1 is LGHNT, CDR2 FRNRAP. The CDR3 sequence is CASGPAGMGYNEQFF. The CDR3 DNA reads TGTGCTAGTGGCCCGGCGGGAATGGGCTACAATGAGCAGTTCTTC.

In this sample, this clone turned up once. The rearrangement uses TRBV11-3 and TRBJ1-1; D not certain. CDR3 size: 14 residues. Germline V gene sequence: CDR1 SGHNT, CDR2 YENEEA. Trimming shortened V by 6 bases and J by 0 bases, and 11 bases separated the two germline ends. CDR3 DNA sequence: TGTGCCAGCAGAGACGGGCTTATGAACACTGAAGCTTTCTTT. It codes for CASRDGLMNTEAFF. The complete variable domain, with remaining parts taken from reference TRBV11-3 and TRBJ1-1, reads EAGVVQSPRYKIIEKKQPVAFWCNPISGHNTLYWYLQNLGQGPELLIRYENEEAVDDSQLPKDRFSAERLKGVDSTLKIQPAELGDSAVYLCASRDGLMNTEAFFGQGTRLTVV.

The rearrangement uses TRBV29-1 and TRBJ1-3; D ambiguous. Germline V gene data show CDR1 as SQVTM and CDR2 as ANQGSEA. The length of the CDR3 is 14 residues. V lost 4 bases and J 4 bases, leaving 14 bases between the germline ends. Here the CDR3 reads CSVVSTDPGNTIYF. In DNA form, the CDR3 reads TGCAGCGTTGTAAGCACCGACCCAGGAAACACCATATATTTT.

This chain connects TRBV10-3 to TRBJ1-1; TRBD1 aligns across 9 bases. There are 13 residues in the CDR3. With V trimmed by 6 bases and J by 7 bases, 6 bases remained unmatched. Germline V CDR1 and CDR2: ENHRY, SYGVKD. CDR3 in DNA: TGTGCCATCAGGAGACAGGGGGAGGGTGAAGCTTTCTTT. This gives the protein CAIRRQGEGEAFF.

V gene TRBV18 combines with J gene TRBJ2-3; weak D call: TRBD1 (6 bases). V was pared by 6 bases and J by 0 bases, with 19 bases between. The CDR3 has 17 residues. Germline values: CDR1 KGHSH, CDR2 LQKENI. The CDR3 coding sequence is TGTGCCAGCTCCCTCTACGGGTCGCAGGGGAGCACAGATACGCAGTATTTT. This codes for CASSLYGSQGSTDTQYF.

CDR3 in DNA: TGTGCCAGCAGTGCAGCTCGTAAGCGGGGGGGCTCTCCGTACAATGAGCAGTTCTTC. Residues: CASSAARKRGGSPYNEQFF. The chain joins TRBV27 to TRBJ2-1, with TRBD2 matching 10 bases. This CDR3 has 19 amino acids. From germline, CDR1 is MNHEY and CDR2 SMNVEV (reference sequence). V was clipped by 5 bases and J by 4 bases; unmatched bases: 17.

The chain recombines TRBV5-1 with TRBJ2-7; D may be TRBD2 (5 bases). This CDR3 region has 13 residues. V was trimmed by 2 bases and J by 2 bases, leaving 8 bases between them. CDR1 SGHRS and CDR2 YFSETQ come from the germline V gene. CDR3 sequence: CASSLLVTYEQYF. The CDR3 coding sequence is TGCGCCAGCAGCTTACTAGTTACCTACGAGCAGTACTTC. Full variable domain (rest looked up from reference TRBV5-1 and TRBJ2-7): KAGVTQTPRYLIKTRGQQVTLSCSPISGHRSVSWYQQTPGQGLQFLFEYFSETQRNKGNFPGRFSGRQFSNSRSEMNVSTLELGDSALYLCASSLLVTYEQYFGPGTRLTVT.

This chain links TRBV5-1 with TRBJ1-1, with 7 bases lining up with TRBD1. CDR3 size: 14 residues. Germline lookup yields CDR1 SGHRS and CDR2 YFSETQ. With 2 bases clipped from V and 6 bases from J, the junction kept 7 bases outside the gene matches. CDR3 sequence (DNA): TGCGCCAGCAGCTTAACAGGGGTAGTCGCTGAAGCTTTCTTT. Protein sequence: CASSLTGVVAEAFF.

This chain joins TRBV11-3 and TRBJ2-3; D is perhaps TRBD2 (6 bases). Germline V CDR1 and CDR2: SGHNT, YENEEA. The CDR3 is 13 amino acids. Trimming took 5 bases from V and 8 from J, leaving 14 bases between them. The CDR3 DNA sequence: TGTGCCAGCAGCGCCAAACTAGCAGCTACGCAGTATTTT. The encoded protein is CASSAKLAATQYF.

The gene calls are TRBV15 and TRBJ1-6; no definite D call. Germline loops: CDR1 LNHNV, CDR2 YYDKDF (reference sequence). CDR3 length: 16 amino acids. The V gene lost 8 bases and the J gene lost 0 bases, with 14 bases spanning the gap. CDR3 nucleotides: TGTGCCACCCTCCAAAAATCGAGCTCCTATAATTCACCCCTCCACTTT. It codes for CATLQKSSSYNSPLHF.

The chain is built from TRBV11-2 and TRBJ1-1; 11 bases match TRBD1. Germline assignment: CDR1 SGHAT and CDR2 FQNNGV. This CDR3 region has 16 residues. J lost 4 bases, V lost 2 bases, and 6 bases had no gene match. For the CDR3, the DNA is TGTGCCAGCAGCTTAACCCGGACAGGGGGCATCACTGAAGCTTTCTTT. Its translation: CASSLTRTGGITEAFF.

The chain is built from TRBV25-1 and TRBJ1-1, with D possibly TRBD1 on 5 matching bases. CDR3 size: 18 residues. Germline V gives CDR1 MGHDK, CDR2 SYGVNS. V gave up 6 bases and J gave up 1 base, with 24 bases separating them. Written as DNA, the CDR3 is TGTGCCAGCAGACCCGCGGGGCATCACCCCGAATGGAACACTGAAGCTTTCTTT. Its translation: CASRPAGHHPEWNTEAFF.

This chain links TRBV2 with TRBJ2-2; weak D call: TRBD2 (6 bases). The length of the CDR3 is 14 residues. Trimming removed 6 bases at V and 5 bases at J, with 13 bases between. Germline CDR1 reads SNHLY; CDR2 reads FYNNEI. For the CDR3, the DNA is TGTGCCAGCAGGGAGGAGGGTCGGACCGGGGAGCTGTTTTTT. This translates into CASREEGRTGELFF. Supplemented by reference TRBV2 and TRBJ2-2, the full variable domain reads EPEVTQTPSHQVTQMGQEVILRCVPISNHLYFYWYRQILGQKVEFLVSFYNNEISEKSEIFDDQFSVERPDGSNFTLKIRSTKLEDSAMYFCASREEGRTGELFFGEGSRLTVL.

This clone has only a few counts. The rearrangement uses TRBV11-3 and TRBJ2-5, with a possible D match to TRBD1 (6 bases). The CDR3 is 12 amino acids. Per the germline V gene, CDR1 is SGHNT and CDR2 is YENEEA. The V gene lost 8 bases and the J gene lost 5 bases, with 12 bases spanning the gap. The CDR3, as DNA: TGTGCCAGCTCACAGGGAACCGAGACCCAGTACTTC. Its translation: CASSQGTETQYF.

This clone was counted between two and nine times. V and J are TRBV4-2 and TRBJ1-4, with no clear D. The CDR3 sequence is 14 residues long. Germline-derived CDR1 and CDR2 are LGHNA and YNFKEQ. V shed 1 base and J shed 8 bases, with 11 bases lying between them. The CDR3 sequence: CASSQGVRSEKLFF. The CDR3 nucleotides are TGTGCCAGCAGCCAAGGTGTAAGGAGCGAAAAACTGTTTTTT.

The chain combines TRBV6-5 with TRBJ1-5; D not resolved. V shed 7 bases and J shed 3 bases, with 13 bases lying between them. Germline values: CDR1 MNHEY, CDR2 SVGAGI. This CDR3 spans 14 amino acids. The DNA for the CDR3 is TGTGCCAGCAACAGCCGGGAATTCAATCAGCCCCAGCATTTT. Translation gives CASNSREFNQPQHF.

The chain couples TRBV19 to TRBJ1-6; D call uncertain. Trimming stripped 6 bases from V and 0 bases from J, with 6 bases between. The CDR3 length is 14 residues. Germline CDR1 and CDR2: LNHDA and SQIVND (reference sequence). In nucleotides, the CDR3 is TGTGCCAGTAGGCCGAGCTCCTATAATTCACCCCTCCACTTT. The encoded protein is CASRPSSYNSPLHF.

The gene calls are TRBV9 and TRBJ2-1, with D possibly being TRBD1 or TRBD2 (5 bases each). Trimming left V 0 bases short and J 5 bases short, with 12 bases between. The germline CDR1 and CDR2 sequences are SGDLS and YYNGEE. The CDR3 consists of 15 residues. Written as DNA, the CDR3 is TGTGCCAGCAGCGTAGGGGGGTTCACGGACAATGAGCAGTTCTTC. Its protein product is CASSVGGFTDNEQFF.

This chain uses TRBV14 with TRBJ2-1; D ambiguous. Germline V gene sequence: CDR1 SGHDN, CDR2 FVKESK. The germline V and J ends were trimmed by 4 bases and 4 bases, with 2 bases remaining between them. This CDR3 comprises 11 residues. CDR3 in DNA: TGTGCCAGCAGCCTTTACAATGAGCAGTTCTTC. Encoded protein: CASSLYNEQFF.

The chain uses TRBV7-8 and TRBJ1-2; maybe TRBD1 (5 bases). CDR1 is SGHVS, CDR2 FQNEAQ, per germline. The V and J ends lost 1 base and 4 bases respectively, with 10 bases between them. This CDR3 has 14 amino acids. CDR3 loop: CASSLGGGFYGYTF. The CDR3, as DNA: TGTGCCAGCAGCTTAGGGGGCGGGTTCTATGGCTACACCTTC.

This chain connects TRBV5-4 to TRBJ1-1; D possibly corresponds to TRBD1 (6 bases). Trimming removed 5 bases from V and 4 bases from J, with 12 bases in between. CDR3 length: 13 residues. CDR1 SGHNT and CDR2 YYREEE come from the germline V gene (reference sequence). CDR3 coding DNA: TGTGCCAGCAGAGCGCAGGGGATCACTGAAGCTTTCTTT. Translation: CASRAQGITEAFF. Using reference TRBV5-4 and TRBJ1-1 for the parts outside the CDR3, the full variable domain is ETGVTQSPTHLIKTRGQQVTLRCSSQSGHNTVSWYQQALGQGPQFIFQYYREEENGRGNFPPRFSGLQFPNYSSELNVNALELDDSALYLCASRAQGITEAFFGQGTRLTVV.

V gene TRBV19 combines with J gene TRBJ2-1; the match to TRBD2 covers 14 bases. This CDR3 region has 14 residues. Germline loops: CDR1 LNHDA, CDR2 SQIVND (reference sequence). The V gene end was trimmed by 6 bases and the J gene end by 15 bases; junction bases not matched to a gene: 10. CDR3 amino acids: CASRPGTSGGRGFF. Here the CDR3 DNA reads TGTGCCAGTAGACCGGGGACTAGCGGGGGCCGGGGGTTCTTC.

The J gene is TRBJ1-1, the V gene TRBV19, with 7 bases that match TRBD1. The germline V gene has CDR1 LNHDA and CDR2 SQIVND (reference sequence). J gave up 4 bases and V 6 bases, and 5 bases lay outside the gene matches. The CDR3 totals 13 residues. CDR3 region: CASRPRGATEAFF. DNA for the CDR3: TGTGCCAGTAGACCCAGGGGGGCCACTGAAGCTTTCTTT.

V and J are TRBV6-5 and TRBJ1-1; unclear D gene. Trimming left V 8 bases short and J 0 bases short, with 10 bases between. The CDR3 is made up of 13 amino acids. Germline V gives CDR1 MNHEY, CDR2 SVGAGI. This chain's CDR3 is CASHRLMNTEAFF. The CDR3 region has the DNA TGTGCCAGCCACAGACTTATGAACACTGAAGCTTTCTTT.

CDR3 region: CAIPGTIYNEQFF. Written as DNA, the CDR3 is TGTGCCATCCCGGGAACAATCTACAATGAGCAGTTCTTC. V usage is TRBV6-5 and J usage is TRBJ2-1; maybe TRBD2 (5 bases). V was cut by 10 bases and J by 3 bases, with 13 bases left in between. CDR1 and CDR2 from the germline V gene are MNHEY and SVGAGI. This CDR3 is 13 amino acids long.

The CDR3 bases are TGTGCCAGCAGTTTGCACCTGGGACAGTTGTACTATGGCTACACCTTC. It specifies CASSLHLGQLYYGYTF. This chain joins TRBV28 and TRBJ1-2; TRBD1 aligns across 7 bases. Germline V gene lookup returns CDR1 MDHEN and CDR2 SYDVKM. Trimming took 3 bases from V and 3 from J; bases not matched to a gene: 10. The CDR3 sequence is 16 residues long.